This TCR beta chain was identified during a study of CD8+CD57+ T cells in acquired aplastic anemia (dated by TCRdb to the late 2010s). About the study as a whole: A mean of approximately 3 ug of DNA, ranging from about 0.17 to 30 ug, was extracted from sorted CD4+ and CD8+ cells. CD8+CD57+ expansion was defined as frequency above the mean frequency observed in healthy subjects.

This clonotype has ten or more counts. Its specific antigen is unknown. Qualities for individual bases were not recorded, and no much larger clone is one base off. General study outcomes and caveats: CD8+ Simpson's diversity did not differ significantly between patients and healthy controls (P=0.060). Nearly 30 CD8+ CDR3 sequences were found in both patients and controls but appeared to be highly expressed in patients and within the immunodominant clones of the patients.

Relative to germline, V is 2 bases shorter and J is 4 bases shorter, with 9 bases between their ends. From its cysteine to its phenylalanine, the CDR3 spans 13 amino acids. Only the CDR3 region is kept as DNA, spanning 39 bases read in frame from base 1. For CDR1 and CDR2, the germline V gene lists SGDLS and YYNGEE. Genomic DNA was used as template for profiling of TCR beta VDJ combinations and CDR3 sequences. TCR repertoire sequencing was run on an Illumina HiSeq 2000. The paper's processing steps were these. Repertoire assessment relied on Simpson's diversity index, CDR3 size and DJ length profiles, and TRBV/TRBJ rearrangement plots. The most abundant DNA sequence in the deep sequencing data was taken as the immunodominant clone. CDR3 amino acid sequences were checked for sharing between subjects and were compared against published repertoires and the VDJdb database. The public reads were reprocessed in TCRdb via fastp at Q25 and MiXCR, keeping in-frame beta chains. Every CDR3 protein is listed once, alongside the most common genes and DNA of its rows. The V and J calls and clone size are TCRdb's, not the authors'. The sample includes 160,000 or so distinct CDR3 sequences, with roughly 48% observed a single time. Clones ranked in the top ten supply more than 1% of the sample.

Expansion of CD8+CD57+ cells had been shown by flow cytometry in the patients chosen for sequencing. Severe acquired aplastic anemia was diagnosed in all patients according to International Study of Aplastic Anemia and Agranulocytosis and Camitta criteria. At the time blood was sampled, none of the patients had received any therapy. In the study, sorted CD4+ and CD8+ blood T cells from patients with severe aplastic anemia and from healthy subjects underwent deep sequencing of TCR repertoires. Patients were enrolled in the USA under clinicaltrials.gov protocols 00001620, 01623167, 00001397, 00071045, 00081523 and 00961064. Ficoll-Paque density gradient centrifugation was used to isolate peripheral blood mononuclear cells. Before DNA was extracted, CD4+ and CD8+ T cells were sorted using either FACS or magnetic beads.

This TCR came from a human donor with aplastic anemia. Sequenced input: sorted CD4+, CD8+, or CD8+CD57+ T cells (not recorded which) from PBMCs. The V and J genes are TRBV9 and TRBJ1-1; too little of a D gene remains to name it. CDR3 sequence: CASSVSGSTEAFF. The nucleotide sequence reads TGTGCCAGCAGCGTTTCCGGGAGCACTGAAGCTTTCTTT. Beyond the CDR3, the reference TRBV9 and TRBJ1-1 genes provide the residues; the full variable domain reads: DSGVTQTPKHLITATGQRVTLRCSPRSGDLSVYWYQQSLDQGLQFLIQYYNGEERAKGNILERFSAQQFPDLHSELNLSSLELGDSALYFCASSVSGSTEAFFGQGTRLTVV.